These 19 T cell receptor beta chains were sequenced from one sample in a study of T and B cells in COVID-19 patients. Blood genomic DNA input for TRB amplification was about 220-500 ng. Multiplex PCR with BIOMED2 TRB-A/B primer pools amplified TRB rearrangements. One entry per CDR3 protein results from TCRdb running MiXCR on the multiplex PCR reads. The sample holds tens of thousands of distinct CDR3 sequences; around 30% are singletons and the top ten take about 2.2%. The sequenced sample was blood. Receptors originate from a human donor who had recovered from COVID-19.

The chain couples TRBV6-5 to TRBJ2-2; 9 bases line up with TRBD1. This CDR3 spans 17 amino acids. V shed 6 bases, J shed 7 bases, and the junction held 15 bases outside the gene matches. CDR1 MNHEY and CDR2 SVGAGI come from the germline V gene. In DNA, the CDR3 is TGTGCCAGCAGCCACCAATACCGGGACAGGGCGGTCGGGGAGCTGTTTTTT. Protein: CASSHQYRDRAVGELFF.

The genes are TRBV10-3 and TRBJ2-7; D gene uncertain. V dropped 0 bases and J dropped 11 bases, with 11 bases sitting between them. Germline values: CDR1 ENHRY, CDR2 SYGVKD. The CDR3 runs to 12 residues. The CDR3 bases are TGTGCCATCAGTGAGTCGAGCAGATCGAAGTACTTC. It is translated as CAISESSRSKYF.

The chain's CDR3 is CASYDPTGQGTDTQYF. For the CDR3, the DNA is TGCGCCAGTTATGACCCGACGGGACAGGGAACAGATACGCAGTATTTT. This rearrangement joins TRBV5-1 to TRBJ2-3; the match to TRBD1 covers 9 bases. The CDR3 runs to 16 residues. Germline-derived CDR1 and CDR2 are SGHRS and YFSETQ. V gave up 8 bases and J gave up 3 bases; unmatched junction bases: 13.

This clonotype was seen a handful of times. V is TRBV5-4 and J is TRBJ2-3, with 8 nucleotides matching TRBD1. This CDR3 has 14 amino acids. Per the germline V gene, CDR1 is SGHNT and CDR2 is YYREEE (reference sequence). The V and J ends lost 3 bases and 1 base, in that order; junction bases with no gene match: 1. CDR3 nucleotides: TGTGCCAGCAGCTCGACAGGGGGCACAGATACGCAGTATTTT. Translated, it gives CASSSTGGTDTQYF.

This rearrangement joins TRBV6-2 or TRBV6-3 to TRBJ2-7, with a possible D match to TRBD1 (5 bases). The CDR3 sequence is 14 residues long. Trimming shortened V by 7 bases and J by 4 bases, and 17 bases separated the two germline ends. Germline loops: CDR1 MNHEY, CDR2 SVGEGT. CDR3: CASTQRQGAYEQYF. As DNA, the CDR3 is TGTGCCAGCACCCAACGGCAGGGTGCATACGAGCAGTACTTC.

This clonotype has a handful of counts. V and J are TRBV12-3 or TRBV12-4 and TRBJ1-2; TRBD1 agrees at 7 bases. The CDR3 is made up of 16 amino acids. J gave up 4 bases and V 6 bases, and 14 bases lay outside the gene matches. CDR3 loop: CASRHRDSTRGYGYTF. DNA for the CDR3: TGTGCCAGCAGACACCGGGACAGCACGCGCGGCTATGGCTACACCTTC.

Within the sample, this clonotype is medium-sized. The chain carries TRBV19 and TRBJ2-5; D tentatively reads TRBD1 or TRBD2 (6 bases each). The germline CDR1 and CDR2 sequences are LNHDA and SQIVND (reference sequence). Trimming pared 11 bases from V and 2 bases from J, leaving 21 bases between. The CDR3 extends over 15 amino acids. CDR3 nucleotides: TGTGCCGGTTCTTCCCCGAGGGGGGAGCAAGAGACCCAGTACTTC. Its translation: CAGSSPRGEQETQYF.

This clonotype has only one observation. The chain carries TRBV10-1 and TRBJ2-2; 9 nucleotides line up with TRBD2. The CDR3 spans 14 residues. The trim removed 7 bases at V and 1 base at J, leaving 1 base unmatched. Germline V gene sequence: CDR1 WNHNN, CDR2 SYGVQD (reference sequence). The CDR3 DNA sequence: TGCGCCAGCAATAGCGGGGGGAACACCGGGGAGCTGTTTTTT. Translating it yields CASNSGGNTGELFF.

This clonotype was detected only a few times. The rearrangement joins TRBV27 to TRBJ1-4; 8 bases are a match to TRBD1. Germline CDR1 MNHEY, CDR2 SMNVEV (reference sequence). Germline trimming cut 1 base from V and 6 bases from J; bases unmatched to any gene: 1. The CDR3 runs to 14 residues. CDR3 sequence: CASSLLGQDEKLFF. The DNA of the CDR3 is TGTGCCAGCAGTTTATTGGGACAGGATGAAAAACTGTTTTTT.

V usage is TRBV5-6 and J usage is TRBJ2-5; 7 bases map to TRBD1. After removal of 1 base from V and 4 bases from J, the junction contained 4 bases not matched to a gene. This CDR3 is built from 14 residues. Germline V gives CDR1 SGHDT, CDR2 YYEEEE. The CDR3 coding sequence is TGTGCCAGCAGCTTGTATCACAGGGGAGAGACCCAGTACTTC. It yields the protein CASSLYHRGETQYF.

This clonotype was found a few times. The chain links TRBV20-1 to TRBJ2-1; D remains unclear. Germline lookup yields CDR1 DFQATT and CDR2 SNEGSKA (reference sequence). The CDR3 length is 12 residues. Deletions cut 1 base from V and 10 bases from J, with 11 bases between. Here the CDR3 reads CSARVLVGEQFF. In DNA form, the CDR3 reads TGCAGTGCTAGAGTCCTAGTCGGGGAGCAGTTCTTC.

This clonotype has just a few counts. This chain joins TRBV4-2 and TRBJ2-3, with 8 bases lining up with TRBD2. In germline, CDR1 is LGHNA, CDR2 YNFKEQ. The CDR3 spans 17 residues. The J segment lost 1 base and the V segment lost 0 bases, leaving 6 bases of the junction unmatched. CDR3 nucleotides: TGTGCCAGCAGCCAAGATTCGGGGGGGGGTGGCACAGATACGCAGTATTTT. Protein product: CASSQDSGGGGTDTQYF.

This chain connects TRBV12-3 or TRBV12-4 to TRBJ1-2; no reliable D call. Trimming left V 7 bases short and J 4 bases short, with 13 bases between. The length of the CDR3 is 13 residues. CDR3 coding DNA: TGTGCCAGCACGCTCAGACCCTCCTATGGCTACACCTTC. It specifies CASTLRPSYGYTF.

This clonotype has a handful of counts. V is TRBV20-1 and J is TRBJ2-2, with 9 bases lining up with TRBD2. V trimming: 5 bases; J trimming: 7 bases; junction bases outside the gene matches: 8. Germline assignment: CDR1 DFQATT and CDR2 SNEGSKA (reference sequence). The CDR3 extends over 14 amino acids. The CDR3 DNA follows: TGCAGTGCTCCTCGGAGCGGGGGGTACGGGGAGCTGTTTTTT. Translation: CSAPRSGGYGELFF.

The rearrangement uses TRBV29-1 and TRBJ2-5; 9 bases are shared with TRBD1. Germline V gene sequence: CDR1 SQVTM, CDR2 ANQGSEA. CDR3 length: 13 amino acids. Trimming took 7 bases from V and 4 from J; bases not matched to a gene: 7. The CDR3 sequence: CSAKGQGGETQYF. The CDR3 coding sequence is TGCAGCGCCAAGGGACAGGGAGGAGAGACCCAGTACTTC.

Details on this clonotype: This could be a read error, since a much larger clone is one nucleotide away. The chain has TRBV6-5 and TRBJ1-4; D is unclear. The CDR3 extends over 13 amino acids. The V gene's germline CDR1 is MNHEY and CDR2 SVGAGI. The CDR3 region has the DNA TGTGGCAGCCGGAGACCGGGAAGTGAAAAACTGTTTTTT. This sequence encodes CGSRRPGSEKLFF.

The CDR3 sequence is CATSDQLGGGYTF. The CDR3 region has the DNA TGTGCCACCAGTGATCAGCTGGGGGGTGGCTACACCTTC. The chain is built from TRBV24-1 and TRBJ1-2, with a weak D call TRBD1 (5 bases). Germline V gives CDR1 KGHDR, CDR2 SFDVKD. V was pared by 3 bases and J by 7 bases, with 11 bases between. The CDR3 covers 13 residues.

This clonotype was detected only a few times. The chain is built from TRBV19 and TRBJ1-5; 11 bases are a match to TRBD1. The CDR3 has 13 residues. The V gene end was trimmed by 9 bases and the J gene end by 9 bases; junction bases not matched to a gene: 7. CDR1 is LNHDA, CDR2 SQIVND, per germline (reference sequence). The CDR3 bases are TGTGCCAGCCAGCGGGACAGGGGGTTGCCCCAGCATTTT. Protein product: CASQRDRGLPQHF. Full variable domain (missing parts from reference TRBV19 and TRBJ1-5): DGGITQSPKYLFRKEGQNVTLSCEQNLNHDAMYWYRQDPGQGLRLIYYSQIVNDFQKGDIAEGYSVSREKKESFPLTVTSAQKNPTAFYLCASQRDRGLPQHFGDGTRLSIL.

By sample fraction, this clonotype is medium-sized. V usage is TRBV19 and J usage is TRBJ2-3; no reliable D call. Germline V gene lookup returns CDR1 LNHDA and CDR2 SQIVND (reference sequence). Trimming pared 4 bases from V and 1 base from J, leaving 12 bases between. There are 15 residues in the CDR3. CDR3 in DNA: TGTGCCAGTAGTAGACGGTCTACGGGCACAGATACGCAGTATTTT. Translating it yields CASSRRSTGTDTQYF.